The 18 T cell receptor beta chains reported below all come from one sample, sequenced in a study of spatial heterogeneity in lung cancer. TCRdb re-called the 5' RACE reads through MiXCR, storing one row per CDR3 protein. Of about 11,000 distinct CDR3 sequences in the sample, under 6.5% were seen once. Notes on the study in general: Within tumors, counts of expanded alpha and beta TCRs tracked tumor mutation counts.

Stated time point: sample taken at primary tumor resection. Their target antigens are unknown. The source material was lung tumor tissue, sampled at surgery. The receptors were gathered from a male donor with early-stage non-small cell lung cancer.

This clonotype was recorded at least ten times. This beta chain is an unintended read in a library built for alpha chains; its size means little. This chain joins TRBV6-5 and TRBJ1-6; D might be TRBD1 (5 bases). The CDR3 contains 15 residues. V was trimmed by 5 bases and J by 8 bases, leaving 16 bases between them. Germline assignment: CDR1 MNHEY and CDR2 SVGAGI. Here the CDR3 reads CASSLTGTADSPLHF. DNA for the CDR3: TGTGCCAGCAGTCTGACCGGGACGGCTGATTCACCCCTCCACTTT.

By sample share, this clonotype is medium-sized. The size of this beta chain means little, since it is a stray read in a library made for alpha chains. The rearrangement uses TRBV3-1 and TRBJ2-7; 7 nucleotides match TRBD1. This CDR3 contains 14 residues. After removal of 6 bases from V and 5 bases from J, the junction contained 10 bases not matched to a gene. Germline V gene data show CDR1 as LGHDT and CDR2 as YNNKEL (reference sequence). CDR3 sequence reads: CASSPFQGDDEQYF. In DNA, the CDR3 is TGTGCCAGCAGTCCCTTTCAGGGGGACGACGAGCAGTACTTC.

Comments on this clonotype: Since it is a stray read in a library aimed at alpha chains, this beta chain has a size that is not meaningful. This rearrangement joins TRBV5-5 to TRBJ1-1; D gene uncertain. The germline V gene encodes CDR1 SGHKS and CDR2 YYEKEE (reference sequence). V lost 3 bases to trimming and J lost 1 base, with 16 bases between them. The CDR3 covers 16 residues. CDR3 sequence reads: CASSSDRGSANTEAFF. In DNA form, the CDR3 reads TGTGCCAGCAGCTCGGACCGGGGATCTGCGAACACTGAAGCTTTCTTT.

This clonotype showed up many times. This beta chain is an unintended read in a library built for alpha chains; its size means little. The J gene is TRBJ2-4, the V gene TRBV20-1, with D possibly being TRBD1 (5 bases). The ends were cut back, 0 bases at V and 0 bases at J, with 6 bases in the middle. The germline V gene has CDR1 DFQATT and CDR2 SNEGSKA (reference sequence). The CDR3 covers 14 residues. CDR3 amino acids: CSAREGQAKNIQYF. The CDR3, as DNA: TGCAGTGCTAGAGAGGGGCAAGCCAAAAACATTCAGTACTTC.

In this sample, this clonotype turned up a few times. This beta chain turned up in a library designed for alpha chains; as an off-target read, its abundance says little. The rearrangement links TRBV7-9 to TRBJ2-7; TRBD1 matches 7 bases. The V and J ends lost 5 bases and 6 bases, in that order; junction bases with no gene match: 10. This CDR3 region has 14 residues. Germline values: CDR1 SEHNR, CDR2 FQNEAQ (reference sequence). CDR3 residues: CASSPRQGPSEQYF. The CDR3 DNA reads TGTGCCAGCAGCCCTAGACAGGGACCCAGCGAGCAGTACTTC.

In its sample, this clonotype ranks as medium-sized (0.01 to 0.1%). Being off target in a library aimed at alpha chains, this beta chain has a size of little meaning. The rearrangement links TRBV28 to TRBJ1-4; TRBD1 matches at 7 bases. V shed 10 bases, J shed 7 bases, and the junction held 12 bases outside the gene matches. Germline CDR1 MDHEN, CDR2 SYDVKM. The CDR3 spans 14 residues. The CDR3 nucleotides read TGTGCCACCCGAAGGTACAGGGGTGGTGAAAAACTGTTTTTT. Translating it yields CATRRYRGGEKLFF. Full variable domain (remainder filled in from reference TRBV28 and TRBJ1-4): DVKVTQSSRYLVKRTGEKVFLECVQDMDHENMFWYRQDPGLGLRLIYFSYDVKMKEKGDIPEGYSVSREKKERFSLILESASTNQTSMYLCATRRYRGGEKLFFGSGTQLSVL.

This clonotype was observed many times. With the library built for alpha chains, this beta chain is off target and its frequency is not meaningful. V usage is TRBV29-1 and J usage is TRBJ1-2; tentative D call: TRBD1 (6 bases). V was shortened by 0 bases and J by 4 bases, with 15 bases between the two germline ends. The CDR3 consists of 15 residues. Looked up from germline, CDR1 is SQVTM and CDR2 is ANQGSEA. The CDR3 spells CSVEDTGARGYGYTF. The CDR3 bases are TGCAGCGTTGAAGATACCGGGGCCAGGGGCTATGGCTACACCTTC.

This clonotype was found many times. This beta chain is a stray read from a library made for alpha chains; its abundance is not meaningful. The V call is TRBV27, the J call TRBJ1-6; TRBD1 aligns across 8 bases. This CDR3 region has 14 residues. V dropped 9 bases and J dropped 10; count of bases not matched to a gene: 11. Germline V CDR1 and CDR2: MNHEY, SMNVEV (reference sequence). The CDR3: CASSRTGHGSPLHF. In nucleotides, the CDR3 is TGTGCCAGTTCCAGGACAGGGCATGGATCACCCCTCCACTTT.

This clonotype counts as medium-sized. Being off target in a library aimed at alpha chains, this beta chain has a size of little meaning. This chain joins TRBV19 and TRBJ2-2; D may correspond to TRBD1 or TRBD2 (5 bases each). Germline lookup yields CDR1 LNHDA and CDR2 SQIVND (reference sequence). The CDR3 has 13 residues. CDR3 sequence reads: CSTRGVNTGELFF. CDR3 DNA: TGTTCGACGAGGGGAGTGAACACCGGGGAGCTGTTTTTT.

This clonotype occurred a few times. The library was designed around alpha chains, so this beta chain is a stray read whose abundance carries little weight. The J gene is TRBJ2-1, the V gene TRBV18; D not certain. The CDR3 has 15 residues. Germline assignment: CDR1 KGHSH and CDR2 LQKENI. V was cut by 6 bases and J by 0 bases, with 12 bases left in between. The CDR3 protein is CASSPTRSSYNEQFF. CDR3 sequence (DNA): TGTGCCAGCTCGCCGACGAGAAGCTCCTACAATGAGCAGTTCTTC.

By proportion, this clonotype is medium-sized. As an off-target read in a library built for alpha chains, this beta chain has a frequency of little significance. The genes are TRBV9 and TRBJ2-1, with no clear D. Germline V CDR1 and CDR2: SGDLS, YYNGEE. This CDR3 has 12 residues. V lost 3 bases, J lost 7 bases, and 8 bases lay in between. The CDR3 protein is CASSATLNEQFF. The CDR3 coding sequence is TGTGCCAGCAGCGCCACCCTGAATGAGCAGTTCTTC.

This clonotype was counted at least ten times. Because this beta chain is a stray read in a library intended to capture alpha chains, its abundance should not be given much weight. The chain uses TRBV11-1 and TRBJ2-7; TRBD1 is a possible D gene (5 bases). Trimming stripped 0 bases from V and 3 bases from J, with 6 bases between. The CDR3 contains 13 residues. Looked up from germline, CDR1 is SGHAT and CDR2 is FQDESV (reference sequence). The CDR3 loop is CASSLATVYEQYF. CDR3 coding DNA: TGTGCCAGCAGCTTAGCGACAGTCTACGAGCAGTACTTC. Combining the CDR3 with reference TRBV11-1 and TRBJ2-7 gives the whole variable domain EAEVAQSPRYKITEKSQAVAFWCDPISGHATLYWYRQILGQGPELLVQFQDESVVDDSQLPKDRFSAERLKGVDSTLKIQPAELGDSAMYLCASSLATVYEQYFGPGTRLTVT.

This clonotype was seen at least ten times. This beta chain is off target for a library built for alpha chains, so its abundance means little. The V and J genes are TRBV28 and TRBJ1-2; D might be TRBD1 (5 bases). V was trimmed by 4 bases and J by 4 bases, leaving 7 bases between them. This CDR3 comprises 12 residues. Germline CDR1 MDHEN, CDR2 SYDVKM. Here the CDR3 reads CASSYGAYGYTF. CDR3 in DNA: TGTGCCAGCAGTTATGGGGCCTATGGCTACACCTTC.

With respect to this clonotype: The size of this beta chain means little, since it is a stray read in a library made for alpha chains. The chain uses TRBV6-2 or TRBV6-3 and TRBJ2-7; 11 bases fit TRBD1. The germline gives CDR1 MNHEY, CDR2 SVGEGT. Trimming at V came to 6 bases and at J to 2 bases, leaving 6 bases not matched to a gene. There are 15 residues in the CDR3. The CDR3 DNA sequence: TGTGCCAGCAGGTCACCGGGACAGGGGGCCTACGAGCAGTACTTC. Translated: CASRSPGQGAYEQYF.

This clonotype appeared many times. This beta chain is off target for a library built for alpha chains, so its abundance means little. The rearrangement uses TRBV28 and TRBJ1-6; D might be TRBD1 (6 bases). Germline CDR1 is MDHEN and CDR2 is SYDVKM. This CDR3 contains 15 residues. V was shortened by 6 bases and J by 3 bases, with 12 bases between the two germline ends. For the CDR3, the DNA is TGTGCCAGCAGGTTACAGGGTTTCTATAATTCACCCCTCCACTTT. Its protein product is CASRLQGFYNSPLHF.

This clonotype rates as large. This beta chain is a stray sequence in a library constructed for alpha chains; its clone size is not meaningful. This sequence joins TRBV20-1 and TRBJ1-1; no definite D call. Trimming removed 2 bases from V and 0 bases from J, with 16 bases in between. The CDR3 is 16 residues long. Germline values: CDR1 DFQATT, CDR2 SNEGSKA (reference sequence). The CDR3 nucleotides are TGCAGTGCTAGAACAACCGCGGGTTTCATGAACACTGAAGCTTTCTTT. Translation gives CSARTTAGFMNTEAFF.

In regard to this clonotype: Because the library targeted alpha chains, this beta chain is an off-target read whose size means little. The chain couples TRBV12-2 to TRBJ2-7; no DNA check was done on the table's D call, TRBD1. TRBV12-2 is a recognized pseudogene. CDR3 size: 15 residues. CDR3 nucleotide sequence: TGTGCAAGTCGCTGCCGGGACAGGGTGATAAACGAGCAGTACTTC. Encoded protein: CASRCRDRVINEQYF.

This clonotype was seen more than once but under ten times. This beta chain was picked up by a library intended for alpha chains and is off target, so its count carries little meaning. The rearrangement uses TRBV6-2 or TRBV6-3 and TRBJ2-7, with 11 nucleotides matching TRBD2. The CDR3 runs to 14 residues. The trim removed 8 bases at V and 0 bases at J, leaving 3 bases unmatched. Germline CDR1 is MNHEY and CDR2 is SVGEGT. Written as DNA, the CDR3 is TGTGCCAGCCATAGCGGGGGGGCCTCCTACGAGCAGTACTTC. It encodes CASHSGGASYEQYF.